One and the same sample provided the 17 T cell receptor beta chains below, sequenced in a study of blood T cells in healthy people across ages. It was with a sample-barcoded 5' primer and a J-beta primer mix that a second PCR of roughly 7 to 12 cycles was run. TCRdb re-derived calls from the 5' RACE reads in MiXCR, one entry per CDR3 protein. The sample consists of 660,000 or so distinct CDR3 sequences, under 70% of them appearing once. Sequencing input: blood. Source of these receptors: a man in his sixties in good health.

This clonotype was seen more than once but under ten times. Here the CDR3 DNA reads TGTGCCAGCAGTTCAGACAGGATCTATGGCTACACCTTC. Residues: CASSSDRIYGYTF. The chain couples TRBV6-5 to TRBJ1-2; the D gene is possibly TRBD1 (6 bases). The germline V gene encodes CDR1 MNHEY and CDR2 SVGAGI. There are 13 residues in the CDR3. V was trimmed by 4 bases and J by 4 bases, leaving 10 bases between them.

V gene TRBV10-2 combines with J gene TRBJ1-2; 7 bases are shared with TRBD1. V lost 3 bases and J lost 1; bases outside the gene matches: 2. CDR3 length equals 14 residues. Germline assignment: CDR1 WSHSY and CDR2 SAAADI. CDR3 amino acids: CASSDGTVNYGYTF. CDR3 sequence (DNA): TGCGCCAGCAGTGATGGGACAGTTAACTATGGCTACACCTTC.

The genes are TRBV27 and TRBJ1-2; maybe TRBD1 (6 bases). The V and J ends lost 7 bases and 6 bases respectively, with 18 bases between them. The CDR3 totals 14 residues. CDR1 and CDR2 from the germline V gene are MNHEY and SMNVEV (reference sequence). The CDR3 DNA is TGTGCCAGCACCTCAACCAGGGGATTAGATGGCTACACCTTC. It codes for CASTSTRGLDGYTF.

The rearrangement joins TRBV3-1 to TRBJ2-5; 12 bases are a match to TRBD2. J lost 2 bases, V lost 4 bases, and 5 bases had no gene match. Looked up from germline, CDR1 is LGHDT and CDR2 is YNNKEL (reference sequence). The CDR3 runs to 16 residues. In DNA, the CDR3 is TGTGCCAGCAGCCCGAGGACTAGCGGGGCACAAGAGACCCAGTACTTC. Amino acids: CASSPRTSGAQETQYF.

The rearrangement joins TRBV20-1 to TRBJ2-3; 11 bases fit TRBD2. V shed 5 bases, J shed 10 bases, and the junction held 5 bases outside the gene matches. Germline-derived CDR1 and CDR2 are DFQATT and SNEGSKA (reference sequence). This CDR3 spans 12 amino acids. CDR3 residues: CSAGPTSGAQYF. In DNA form, the CDR3 reads TGCAGTGCTGGGCCGACTAGCGGGGCGCAGTATTTT.

This rearrangement joins TRBV5-1 to TRBJ2-2; a weak D match, TRBD1 (7 bases). The CDR3 sequence is 18 residues long. Germline V gene sequence: CDR1 SGHRS, CDR2 YFSETQ. V was trimmed by 0 bases and J by 3 bases, leaving 18 bases between them. CDR3 loop: CASSLEPGGISYTGELFF. The CDR3 DNA is TGCGCCAGCAGCTTGGAGCCAGGGGGGATTTCGTACACCGGGGAGCTGTTTTTT.

CDR3 region: CASSQERGVGGYTF. The CDR3, as DNA: TGCGCCAGCAGCCAAGAGAGGGGCGTCGGCGGCTACACCTTC. This sequence joins TRBV4-1 and TRBJ1-2; the D gene is possibly TRBD1 (5 bases). The CDR3 covers 14 residues. Germline CDR1 is MGHRA and CDR2 is YSYEKL. V gave up 0 bases and J gave up 8 bases, with 13 bases separating them.

The chain employs TRBV2 and TRBJ2-6; no definite D call. This CDR3 region has 17 residues. From germline, CDR1 is SNHLY and CDR2 FYNNEI. Trimming pared 0 bases from V and 3 bases from J, leaving 12 bases between. The CDR3 spells CASSEAPVTNGANVLTF. Here the CDR3 DNA reads TGTGCCAGCAGTGAAGCGCCCGTGACCAATGGGGCCAACGTCCTGACTTTC.

This clonotype showed up just a few times. The rearrangement joins TRBV6-2 or TRBV6-3 to TRBJ2-5, with a possible D match to TRBD2 (5 bases). Per the germline V gene, CDR1 is MNHEY and CDR2 is SVGEGT. The CDR3 loop spans 12 amino acids. Trimming cost V 1 base and J 7 bases, with 7 bases left between them. The CDR3: CASSYYRGTQYF. CDR3 DNA sequence: TGTGCCAGCAGTTACTACCGGGGGACCCAGTACTTC.

The chain has TRBV18 and TRBJ2-5; D possibly matches TRBD1 or TRBD2 (5 bases each). The CDR3 contains 15 residues. V was cut by 2 bases and J by 4 bases, with 14 bases left in between. Germline CDR1 KGHSH, CDR2 LQKENI. CDR3 bases: TGTGCCAGCTCACCAAGGCAGGGTGGGACAGAGACCCAGTACTTC. Its protein product is CASSPRQGGTETQYF.

The chain couples TRBV7-9 to TRBJ1-1; 9 bases align to TRBD1. The germline V gene has CDR1 SEHNR and CDR2 FQNEAQ (reference sequence). The CDR3 is made up of 16 amino acids. The ends lost 5 bases at V and 1 base at J; junction bases unmatched: 8. The CDR3 region is CASSNPLTGGNTEAFF. The CDR3 DNA is TGTGCCAGCAGCAACCCTCTGACAGGGGGGAACACTGAAGCTTTCTTT.

The V call is TRBV10-3, the J call TRBJ2-1; tentatively, D is TRBD1 (6 bases). CDR1 is ENHRY and CDR2 is SYGVKD in the germline V gene. The ends were cut back, 10 bases at V and 3 bases at J, with 13 bases in the middle. This CDR3 comprises 13 residues. The CDR3 DNA reads TGTGCCACTAACAGGGAGCGCTACAATGAGCAGTTCTTC. Amino acids: CATNRERYNEQFF.

The chain recombines TRBV5-1 with TRBJ2-7, with 8 bases lining up with TRBD1. Looked up from germline, CDR1 is SGHRS and CDR2 is YFSETQ. The CDR3 is 18 amino acids. J was trimmed by 2 bases and V by 2 bases; bases with no gene match: 15. CDR3 bases: TGCGCCAGCAGCTTCAGGGTGGGACAGGCCTCCGGAGCCTACGAGCAGTACTTC. Amino acids: CASSFRVGQASGAYEQYF.

J is TRBJ2-1 and V is TRBV18, with 11 bases identical to TRBD1. Trimming cost V 3 bases and J 4 bases; bases outside gene matches: 5. This CDR3 has 16 amino acids. Germline V lookup: CDR1 KGHSH, CDR2 LQKENI. CDR3 sequence: CASSPGTGGTYNEQFF. The CDR3 DNA follows: TGTGCCAGCTCACCGGGGACAGGGGGTACATACAATGAGCAGTTCTTC. The full variable domain, rest sourced from reference TRBV18 and TRBJ2-1, is NAGVMQNPRHLVRRRGQEARLRCSPMKGHSHVYWYRQLPEEGLKFMVYLQKENIIDESGMPKERFSAEFPKEGPSILRIQQVVRGDSAAYFCASSPGTGGTYNEQFFGPGTRLTVL.

This clonotype occurred a few times. V and J are TRBV28 and TRBJ1-1; D remains ambiguous. Trimming took 3 bases from V and 3 from J, leaving 11 bases between them. Germline V gene sequence: CDR1 MDHEN, CDR2 SYDVKM. The CDR3 is 14 residues long. CDR3 loop: CASSFWQGDTEAFF. For the CDR3, the DNA is TGTGCCAGCAGTTTTTGGCAAGGAGACACTGAAGCTTTCTTT.

The chain is built from TRBV5-1 and TRBJ2-1, with D possibly being TRBD2 (5 bases). CDR3 length equals 14 residues. V was trimmed by 0 bases and J by 8 bases, leaving 12 bases between them. CDR1 is SGHRS, CDR2 YFSETQ, per germline. CDR3 in amino acids: CASSLEILVDEQFF. DNA of the CDR3: TGCGCCAGCAGCTTGGAAATACTAGTAGATGAGCAGTTCTTC.

This chain uses TRBV7-8 with TRBJ2-3; D perhaps matches TRBD2 (5 bases). V gave up 4 bases and J gave up 0 bases, with 14 bases separating them. Germline V gene data show CDR1 as SGHVS and CDR2 as FQNEAQ. This CDR3 is 16 amino acids long. The CDR3 loop is CASSSSRRASTDTQYF. CDR3 DNA sequence: TGTGCCAGCAGCTCGTCACGGCGGGCTAGCACAGATACGCAGTATTTT.